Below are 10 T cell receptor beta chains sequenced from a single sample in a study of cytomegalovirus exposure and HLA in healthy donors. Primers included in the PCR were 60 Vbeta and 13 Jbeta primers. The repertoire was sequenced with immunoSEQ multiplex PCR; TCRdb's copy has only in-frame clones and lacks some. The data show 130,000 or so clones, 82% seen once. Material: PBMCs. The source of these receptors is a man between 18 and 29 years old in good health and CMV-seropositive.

CDR3 nucleotide sequence: TGCGCCAGCAGTAGATCTGAGGAGGGGCTAAGCAATCAGCCCCAGCATTTT. It translates to CASSRSEEGLSNQPQHF. The J gene is TRBJ1-5, the V gene TRBV23-1; tentatively, D is TRBD1 (5 bases). TRBV23-1 is an ORF; its function is uncertain. This CDR3 is 17 amino acids long. Trimming left V 5 bases short and J 1 base short, with 18 bases between.

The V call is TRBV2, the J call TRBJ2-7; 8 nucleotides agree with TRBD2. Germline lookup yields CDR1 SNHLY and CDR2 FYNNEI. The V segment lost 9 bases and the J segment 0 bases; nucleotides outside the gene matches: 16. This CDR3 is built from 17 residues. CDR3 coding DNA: TGTGCCAGTAGCGTATTTAGTCTACGGGGGGGCTCCTACGAGCAGTACTTC. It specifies CASSVFSLRGGSYEQYF.

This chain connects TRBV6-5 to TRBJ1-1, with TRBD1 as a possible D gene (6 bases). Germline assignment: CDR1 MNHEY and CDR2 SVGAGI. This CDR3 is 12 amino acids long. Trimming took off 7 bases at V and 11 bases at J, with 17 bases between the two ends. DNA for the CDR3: TGTGCCAGCACCCCCGGGGGGCTCGGGGCTTTCTTT. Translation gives CASTPGGLGAFF.

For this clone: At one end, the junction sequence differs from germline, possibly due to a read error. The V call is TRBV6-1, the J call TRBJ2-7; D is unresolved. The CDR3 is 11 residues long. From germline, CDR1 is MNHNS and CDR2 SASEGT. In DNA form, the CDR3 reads TGTGCCAGCAATGAAGTCAACGAGCAGTACTTC. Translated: CASNEVNEQYF.

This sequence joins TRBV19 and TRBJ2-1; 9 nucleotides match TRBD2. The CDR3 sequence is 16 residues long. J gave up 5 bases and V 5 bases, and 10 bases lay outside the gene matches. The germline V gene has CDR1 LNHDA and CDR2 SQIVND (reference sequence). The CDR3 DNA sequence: TGTGCCAGTAGTCCCGCCCTTGCGGGAGGGCACAATGAGCAGTTCTTC. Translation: CASSPALAGGHNEQFF. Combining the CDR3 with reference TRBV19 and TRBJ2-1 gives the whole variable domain DGGITQSPKYLFRKEGQNVTLSCEQNLNHDAMYWYRQDPGQGLRLIYYSQIVNDFQKGDIAEGYSVSREKKESFPLTVTSAQKNPTAFYLCASSPALAGGHNEQFFGPGTRLTVL.

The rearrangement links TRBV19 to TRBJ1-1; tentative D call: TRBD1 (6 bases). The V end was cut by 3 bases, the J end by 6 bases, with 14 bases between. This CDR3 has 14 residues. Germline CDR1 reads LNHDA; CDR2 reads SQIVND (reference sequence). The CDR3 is CASSILSGGPEAFF. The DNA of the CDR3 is TGTGCCAGTAGTATCTTATCCGGGGGGCCTGAAGCTTTCTTT.

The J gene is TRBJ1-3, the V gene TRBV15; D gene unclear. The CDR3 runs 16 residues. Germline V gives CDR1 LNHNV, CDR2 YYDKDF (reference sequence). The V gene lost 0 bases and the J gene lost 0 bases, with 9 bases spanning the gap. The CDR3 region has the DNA TGTGCCACCAGCAGAGAAACCAGGTCCTCTGGAAACACCATATATTTT. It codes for CATSRETRSSGNTIYF.

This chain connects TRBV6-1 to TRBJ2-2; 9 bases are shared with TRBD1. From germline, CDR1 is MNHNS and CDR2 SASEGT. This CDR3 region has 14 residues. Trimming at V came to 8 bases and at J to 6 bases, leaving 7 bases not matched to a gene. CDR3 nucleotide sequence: TGTGCCAGCCCGGGACAGGGTGACTCCGGGGAGCTGTTTTTT. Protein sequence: CASPGQGDSGELFF.

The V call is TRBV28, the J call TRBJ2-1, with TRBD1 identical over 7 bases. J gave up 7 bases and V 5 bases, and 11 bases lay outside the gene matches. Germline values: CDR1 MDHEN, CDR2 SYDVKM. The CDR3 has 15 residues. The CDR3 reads CASSPPTGTMNEQFF. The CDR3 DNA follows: TGTGCCAGCAGTCCTCCGACAGGGACAATGAATGAGCAGTTCTTC.

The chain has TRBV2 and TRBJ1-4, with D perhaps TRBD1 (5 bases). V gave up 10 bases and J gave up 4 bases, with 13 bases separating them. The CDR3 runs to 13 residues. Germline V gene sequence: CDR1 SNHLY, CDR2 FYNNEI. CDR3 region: CAIGASLNEKLFF. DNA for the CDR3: TGTGCCATTGGGGCGAGCCTTAATGAAAAACTGTTTTTT.